Listed here are 25 T cell receptor beta chains from one sample, sequenced in a study of cytomegalovirus exposure and HLA in healthy donors. With 60 Vbeta and 13 Jbeta primers, the PCR was carried out. This table comes from immunoSEQ multiplex PCR, and its TCRdb copy is limited to in-frame clones, with some not included. The repertoire consists of just under 150,000 clones, with around 75% occurring once and the leading ten covering roughly 2.8%. Sequencing was done on a sample of PBMCs. The origin of the receptors is a woman in her 30s in good health and CMV-seronegative.

This chain links TRBV19 with TRBJ1-5; a possible D gene is TRBD1 (5 bases). This CDR3 has 14 amino acids. Trimming left V 3 bases short and J 1 base short, with 7 bases between. Looked up from germline, CDR1 is LNHDA and CDR2 is SQIVND (reference sequence). CDR3 coding DNA: TGTGCCAGTAGTATCCGACAGAGCAATCAGCCCCAGCATTTT. It yields the protein CASSIRQSNQPQHF.

The V call is TRBV7-2, the J call TRBJ1-2; D is uncertain. Trimming cost V 5 bases and J 2 bases, with 9 bases left between them. The CDR3 contains 13 residues. Germline V gene sequence: CDR1 SGHTA, CDR2 FQGNSA. CDR3 residues: CASSPGINYGYTF. CDR3 coding DNA: TGTGCCAGCAGCCCGGGTATCAACTATGGCTACACCTTC.

The chain uses TRBV18 and TRBJ1-2; D unclear. Trimming took off 0 bases at V and 4 bases at J, with 12 bases between the two ends. The CDR3 has 15 residues. Germline V gene lookup returns CDR1 KGHSH and CDR2 LQKENI. CDR3 nucleotides: TGTGCCAGCTCACCACCCCCATCCCCAGGCTATGGCTACACCTTC. Residues: CASSPPPSPGYGYTF.

This clone was picked up a small number of times. The chain couples TRBV2 to TRBJ2-5; D is possibly TRBD2 (5 bases). Trimming removed 6 bases at V and 1 base at J, with 12 bases between. The CDR3 runs 14 residues. Germline CDR1 reads SNHLY; CDR2 reads FYNNEI. CDR3 bases: TGTGCCAGCAGGACTATTTCTGCCCAAGAGACCCAGTACTTC. Its translation is CASRTISAQETQYF. Drawing the rest from reference TRBV2 and TRBJ2-5, the complete variable domain is EPEVTQTPSHQVTQMGQEVILRCVPISNHLYFYWYRQILGQKVEFLVSFYNNEISEKSEIFDDQFSVERPDGSNFTLKIRSTKLEDSAMYFCASRTISAQETQYFGPGTRLLVL.

V gene TRBV25-1 combines with J gene TRBJ2-2; 13 bases are a match to TRBD2. CDR3 length equals 18 residues. Germline lookup yields CDR1 MGHDK and CDR2 SYGVNS. With V trimmed by 8 bases and J by 2 bases, 11 bases remained unmatched. In nucleotides, the CDR3 is TGTGCCAGCTCCCAGGAACTAGCGGGAGGGCTAAACACCGGGGAGCTGTTTTTT. This sequence encodes CASSQELAGGLNTGELFF.

The chain is built from TRBV30 and TRBJ2-7, with 7 bases aligning to TRBD1. The germline gives CDR1 GTSNPN, CDR2 SVGIG (reference sequence). The CDR3 runs 15 residues. With V trimmed by 2 bases and J by 1 base, 8 bases remained unmatched. The CDR3 spells CAWSTGTDDSYEQYF. DNA for the CDR3: TGTGCCTGGAGTACCGGGACAGATGATTCCTACGAGCAGTACTTC.

The rearrangement uses TRBV7-6 and TRBJ2-2; 7 positions match TRBD2. This CDR3 region has 16 residues. Trimming removed 5 bases from V and 1 base from J; junction bases left unmatched: 7. CDR1 is SGHVS and CDR2 is FNYEAQ in the germline V gene. CDR3 protein: CASSPKAGWNTGELFF. In DNA form, the CDR3 reads TGTGCCAGCAGCCCGAAAGCGGGGTGGAACACCGGGGAGCTGTTTTTT.

The V gene is TRBV2, the J gene TRBJ2-3; 8 bases fit TRBD1. CDR3 length: 15 amino acids. Germline V gene lookup returns CDR1 SNHLY and CDR2 FYNNEI. Trimming took 6 bases from V and 3 from J; bases not matched to a gene: 8. The CDR3 DNA reads TGTGCCAGCAGCGCAGACAGGGGTTCAACAGATACGCAGTATTTT. This codes for CASSADRGSTDTQYF.

The chain is built from TRBV30 and TRBJ2-2; 9 bases are a match to TRBD2. The CDR3 is 17 amino acids. Germline V lookup: CDR1 GTSNPN, CDR2 SVGIG (reference sequence). Trimming took 1 base from V and 7 from J; bases not matched to a gene: 13. In nucleotides, the CDR3 is TGTGCCTGGAGTGCACTAGGGACTAGCCAGATCGGCGGGGAGCTGTTTTTT. The encoded protein is CAWSALGTSQIGGELFF.

The chain carries TRBV29-1 and TRBJ1-2, with TRBD1 as a possible D gene (5 bases). Trimming stripped 8 bases from V and 8 bases from J, with 15 bases between. Germline loops: CDR1 SQVTM, CDR2 ANQGSEA. The CDR3 sequence is 11 residues long. Written as DNA, the CDR3 is TGCAGCTTCAAAAACAGGCGGGGCTACACCTTC. The encoded protein is CSFKNRRGYTF.

The V and J genes are TRBV18 and TRBJ2-2; no firm D call. CDR1 and CDR2 from the germline V gene are KGHSH and LQKENI. This CDR3 has 14 amino acids. The V end lost 0 bases, the J end lost 3 bases, and 5 bases lay between the germline ends. The CDR3 coding sequence is TGTGCCAGCTCACCACCCTCAGACACCGGGGAGCTGTTTTTT. This codes for CASSPPSDTGELFF.

The chain has TRBV29-1 and TRBJ1-4; possibly TRBD1 for D (5 bases). The CDR3 runs to 12 residues. With 4 bases removed from V and 7 bases from J, the gap between germline ends came to 10 bases. CDR1 and CDR2 (germline): SQVTM, ANQGSEA. The CDR3 DNA sequence: TGCAGCGTTGGACAGTCTGGTGAAAAACTGTTTTTT. As protein: CSVGQSGEKLFF.

The V gene is TRBV18, the J gene TRBJ2-7; tentative D call: TRBD2 (6 bases). The V gene lost 4 bases and the J gene lost 0 bases, with 22 bases spanning the gap. The length of the CDR3 is 18 residues. Germline CDR1 is KGHSH and CDR2 is LQKENI. The CDR3 DNA reads as TGTGCCAGCTCACTAGGACTGGGGGAGGCCGGCCGCTCCTACGAGCAGTACTTC. Its translation: CASSLGLGEAGRSYEQYF. The full variable domain, in which reference TRBV18 and TRBJ2-7 provide the parts outside the CDR3, is NAGVMQNPRHLVRRRGQEARLRCSPMKGHSHVYWYRQLPEEGLKFMVYLQKENIIDESGMPKERFSAEFPKEGPSILRIQQVVRGDSAAYFCASSLGLGEAGRSYEQYFGPGTRLTVT.

CDR3 bases: TGCGCCAGCAGCTTAAATGGCGGCGCCGGCGAGTACTTC. Protein: CASSLNGGAGEYF. This sequence joins TRBV5-1 and TRBJ2-4; D gene uncertain. The germline gives CDR1 SGHRS, CDR2 YFSETQ. The V gene lost 2 bases and the J gene lost 14 bases, with 17 bases spanning the gap. This CDR3 spans 13 amino acids.

The chain links TRBV28 to TRBJ2-5, with 11 bases matching TRBD2. Germline CDR1 is MDHEN and CDR2 is SYDVKM. With V trimmed by 5 bases and J by 5 bases, 13 bases remained unmatched. The CDR3 covers 17 residues. This CDR3 reads CASSTRGTSGGGETQYF. CDR3 nucleotides: TGTGCCAGCAGTACCCGCGGGACTAGCGGTGGCGGGGAGACCCAGTACTTC.

The chain has TRBV10-3 and TRBJ1-3; D is unresolved. In germline, CDR1 is ENHRY, CDR2 SYGVKD. V was shortened by 0 bases and J by 7 bases, with 10 bases between the two germline ends. The CDR3 length is 14 residues. CDR3 amino acids: CAISESTFKNTIYF. As DNA, the CDR3 is TGTGCCATCAGTGAGTCGACTTTTAAGAACACCATATATTTT.

This sequence joins TRBV7-7 and TRBJ2-7, with 11 bases aligning to TRBD1. V was pared by 5 bases and J by 3 bases, with 9 bases of the junction left unmatched. The CDR3 consists of 16 residues. CDR1 is SSHAT and CDR2 is FNYEAQ in the germline V gene (reference sequence). CDR3 region: CASSPAGTGGFYEQYF. The CDR3, as DNA: TGTGCCAGCAGCCCCGCCGGGACAGGGGGATTCTACGAGCAGTACTTC. Combining the CDR3 with reference TRBV7-7 and TRBJ2-7 gives the whole variable domain GAGVSQSPRYKVTKRGQDVTLRCDPISSHATLYWYQQALGQGPEFLTYFNYEAQPDKSGLPSDRFSAERPEGSISTLTIQRTEQRDSAMYRCASSPAGTGGFYEQYFGPGTRLTVT.

Concerning this clone: The junction differs from germline at one of its ends, possibly a read error. The V gene is TRBV10-3, the J gene TRBJ2-7; D perhaps matches TRBD1 (6 bases). Per the germline V gene, CDR1 is ENHRY and CDR2 is SYGVKD. The CDR3 sequence is 13 residues long. The CDR3 spells CAVRRNREGEQYF. CDR3 coding DNA: TGTGCCGTCAGACGGAACAGGGAAGGCGAGCAGTACTTC.

DNA for the CDR3: TGTGCCAGCAGCGTCTCTAGCGGGCAATACAATGAGCAGTTCTTC. Translating gives CASSVSSGQYNEQFF. The chain joins TRBV5-4 to TRBJ2-1; 8 bases align to TRBD2. J gave up 4 bases and V 4 bases, and 7 bases lay outside the gene matches. Germline V gives CDR1 SGHNT, CDR2 YYREEE (reference sequence). The CDR3 has 15 residues.

The chain has TRBV7-9 and TRBJ2-1; 8 nucleotides align to TRBD2. The V segment lost 4 bases and the J segment 5 bases; nucleotides outside the gene matches: 10. The CDR3 is 16 residues long. CDR1 and CDR2 (germline): SEHNR, FQNEAQ (reference sequence). This CDR3 reads CASSSQLAERNNEQFF. In nucleotides, the CDR3 is TGTGCCAGCAGCTCTCAACTAGCGGAGAGGAACAATGAGCAGTTCTTC. Using reference TRBV7-9 and TRBJ2-1 for the parts outside the CDR3, the full variable domain is DTGVSQNPRHKITKRGQNVTFRCDPISEHNRLYWYRQTLGQGPEFLTYFQNEAQLEKSRLLSDRFSAERPKGSFSTLEIQRTEQGDSAMYLCASSSQLAERNNEQFFGPGTRLTVL.

V and J are TRBV5-1 and TRBJ1-1; no reliable D call. V was shortened by 4 bases and J by 7 bases, with 14 bases between the two germline ends. This CDR3 contains 13 residues. Germline V gene lookup returns CDR1 SGHRS and CDR2 YFSETQ. The CDR3 bases are TGCGCCAGCAGCACACCCGAGGGAGGTGAAGCTTTCTTT. Translation: CASSTPEGGEAFF. The complete variable domain, with remaining parts taken from reference TRBV5-1 and TRBJ1-1, reads KAGVTQTPRYLIKTRGQQVTLSCSPISGHRSVSWYQQTPGQGLQFLFEYFSETQRNKGNFPGRFSGRQFSNSRSEMNVSTLELGDSALYLCASSTPEGGEAFFGQGTRLTVV.

The chain has TRBV30 and TRBJ1-5, with D possibly matching TRBD1 (6 bases). The CDR3 consists of 18 residues. The germline V and J ends were trimmed by 1 base and 2 bases, with 21 bases remaining between them. From germline, CDR1 is GTSNPN and CDR2 SVGIG (reference sequence). CDR3 sequence: CAWSAPRTAIPGNQPQHF. The CDR3 region has the DNA TGTGCCTGGAGTGCCCCCAGGACAGCCATCCCAGGCAATCAGCCCCAGCATTTT.

The gene calls are TRBV5-4 and TRBJ2-1, with D possibly TRBD2 on 6 matching bases. The V end lost 4 bases, the J end lost 3 bases, and 17 bases lay between the germline ends. CDR1 is SGHNT, CDR2 YYREEE, per germline (reference sequence). This CDR3 contains 16 residues. CDR3 DNA sequence: TGTGCCAGCAGCCCAAAGGCGGGGTCCCTCTACAATGAGCAGTTCTTC. Protein product: CASSPKAGSLYNEQFF. Filled out from reference TRBV5-4 and TRBJ2-1, the complete variable domain reads ETGVTQSPTHLIKTRGQQVTLRCSSQSGHNTVSWYQQALGQGPQFIFQYYREEENGRGNFPPRFSGLQFPNYSSELNVNALELDDSALYLCASSPKAGSLYNEQFFGPGTRLTVL.

This chain uses TRBV5-1 with TRBJ2-7, with 12 bases lining up with TRBD1. V lost 0 bases and J lost 6; bases outside the gene matches: 4. The CDR3 contains 15 residues. Per the germline V gene, CDR1 is SGHRS and CDR2 is YFSETQ. For the CDR3, the DNA is TGCGCCAGCAGCTTGGATGGGACAGGGGGCAGCGAGCAGTACTTC. Translated, it gives CASSLDGTGGSEQYF. Full variable domain (rest looked up from reference TRBV5-1 and TRBJ2-7): KAGVTQTPRYLIKTRGQQVTLSCSPISGHRSVSWYQQTPGQGLQFLFEYFSETQRNKGNFPGRFSGRQFSNSRSEMNVSTLELGDSALYLCASSLDGTGGSEQYFGPGTRLTVT.

This chain connects TRBV10-3 to TRBJ2-7; TRBD1 aligns across 7 bases. The CDR3 covers 15 residues. With V trimmed by 3 bases and J by 4 bases, 9 bases remained unmatched. Germline CDR1 is ENHRY and CDR2 is SYGVKD. The CDR3 bases are TGTGCCATCAGTGAAACGACAGGGCCTTTTTACGAGCAGTACTTC. This encodes CAISETTGPFYEQYF.